This T cell receptor beta chain emerged from a study of T cells in Graves' hyperthyroidism and ophthalmopathy. This clonotype was observed many times. Deletions cut 1 base from V and 0 bases from J, with 7 bases between. This CDR3 is built from 14 residues. Germline values: CDR1 SGHVS, CDR2 FNYEAQ. What was amplified from RNA transcripts were TCR beta CDR3 regions. In the first-round RT-PCR of the TCR CDR3, the HTBI primer set was used. Using its own MiXCR run on the multiplex PCR reads, TCRdb lists one record per CDR3 protein. This sample has 460,000 or so distinct CDR3 sequences, with over 13% found just once.

The sample taken for sequencing was blood. This TCR derives from a woman aged 18-29 years with Graves' hyperthyroidism. The chain carries TRBV7-6 and TRBJ2-7; D assignment may be TRBD1 or TRBD2 (5 bases each). CDR3 residues: CASSLGGPSYEQYV. CDR3 coding DNA: TGTGCCAGCAGCTTAGGGGGACCCTCCTACGAGCAGTACGTC.